This TCR beta chain was found in a study of T-cell memory formation after mild COVID-19. With respect to this clonotype: As yet, its antigen is unknown.

TCRdb re-derived calls from the 5' RACE reads in MiXCR, one entry per CDR3 protein. The profile shows roughly 450,000 distinct CDR3 sequences, more than 15% of them singletons. Whole-study findings and limits: The authors did not confirm SARS-CoV-2 specificity of second-wave clones peaking day 37. Some responding clones appeared in pre-infection memory, suggesting cross-reactive memory joined.

This sequence was found in a man between 18 and 29 years old who had mild COVID-19 (a few samples of this study predate the infection). Cell type and time point are not known. Sequencing was performed on PBMCs or a T cell subset sorted from them (not recorded which).

The CDR3 is CASSRWQGNTGELFF. The CDR3 DNA sequence: TGCGCCAGCAGCCGATGGCAGGGAAACACCGGGGAGCTGTTTTTT. The chain employs TRBV4-3 and TRBJ2-2; tentatively, D is TRBD1 (5 bases). Trimming stripped 4 bases from V and 2 bases from J, with 11 bases between. CDR3 size: 15 residues. Per the germline V gene, CDR1 is LGHNA and CDR2 is YSLEER.